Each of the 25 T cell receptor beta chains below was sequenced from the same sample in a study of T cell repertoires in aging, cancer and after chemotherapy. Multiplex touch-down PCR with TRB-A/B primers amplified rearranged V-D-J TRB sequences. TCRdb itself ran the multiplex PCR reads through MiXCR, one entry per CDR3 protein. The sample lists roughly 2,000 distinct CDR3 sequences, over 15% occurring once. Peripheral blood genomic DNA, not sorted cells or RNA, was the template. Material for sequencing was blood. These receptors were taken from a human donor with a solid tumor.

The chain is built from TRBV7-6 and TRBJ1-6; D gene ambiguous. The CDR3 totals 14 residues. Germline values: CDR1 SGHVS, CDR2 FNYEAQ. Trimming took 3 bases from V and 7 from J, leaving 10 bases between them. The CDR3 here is CASSFRELNSPLHF. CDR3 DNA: TGTGCCAGCAGCTTCCGGGAGTTGAATTCACCCCTCCACTTT.

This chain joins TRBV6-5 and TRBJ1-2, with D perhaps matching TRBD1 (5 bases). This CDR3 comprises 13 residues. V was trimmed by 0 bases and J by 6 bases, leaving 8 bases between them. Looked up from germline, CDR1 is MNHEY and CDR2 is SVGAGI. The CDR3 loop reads CASSYSRGDGYTF. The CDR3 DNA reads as TGTGCCAGCAGTTACTCTAGAGGGGATGGCTACACCTTC.

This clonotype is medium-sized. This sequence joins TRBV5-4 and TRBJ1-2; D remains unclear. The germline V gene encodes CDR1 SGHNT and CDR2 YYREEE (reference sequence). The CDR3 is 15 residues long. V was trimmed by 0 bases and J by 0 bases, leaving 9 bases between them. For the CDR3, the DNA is TGTGCCAGCAGCTTGGGGGCCGGAGCTAACTATGGCTACACCTTC. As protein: CASSLGAGANYGYTF.

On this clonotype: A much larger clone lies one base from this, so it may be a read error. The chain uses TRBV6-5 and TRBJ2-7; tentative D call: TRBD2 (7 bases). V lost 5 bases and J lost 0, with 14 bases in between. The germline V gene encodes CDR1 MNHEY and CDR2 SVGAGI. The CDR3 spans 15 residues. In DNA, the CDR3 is TGTGCCAGCAGTACAGGAGGGGGGGGCTCCTACGAGCAGTACTTC. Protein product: CASSTGGGGSYEQYF.

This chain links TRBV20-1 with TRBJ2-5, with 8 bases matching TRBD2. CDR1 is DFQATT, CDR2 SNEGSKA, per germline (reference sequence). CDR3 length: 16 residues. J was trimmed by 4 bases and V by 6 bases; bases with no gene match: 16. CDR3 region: CSAASTSGGLRETQYF. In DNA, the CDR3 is TGCAGTGCCGCGTCAACCTCGGGGGGGCTCCGAGAGACCCAGTACTTC.

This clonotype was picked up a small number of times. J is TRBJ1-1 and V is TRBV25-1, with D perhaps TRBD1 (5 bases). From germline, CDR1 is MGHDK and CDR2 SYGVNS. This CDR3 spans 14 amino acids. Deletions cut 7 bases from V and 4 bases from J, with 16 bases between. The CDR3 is CASTPFGRATEAFF. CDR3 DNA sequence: TGTGCCAGCACCCCTTTTGGCAGGGCCACTGAAGCTTTCTTT.

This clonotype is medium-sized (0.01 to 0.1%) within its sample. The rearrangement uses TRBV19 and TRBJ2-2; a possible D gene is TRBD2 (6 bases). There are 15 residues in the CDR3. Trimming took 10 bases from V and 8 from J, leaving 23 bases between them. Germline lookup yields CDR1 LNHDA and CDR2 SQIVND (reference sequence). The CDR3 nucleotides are TGTGCCACCCGAGGACGGAGGGTACTGGGGGGGGAGCTGTTTTTT. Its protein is CATRGRRVLGGELFF. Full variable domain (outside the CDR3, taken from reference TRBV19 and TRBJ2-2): DGGITQSPKYLFRKEGQNVTLSCEQNLNHDAMYWYRQDPGQGLRLIYYSQIVNDFQKGDIAEGYSVSREKKESFPLTVTSAQKNPTAFYLCATRGRRVLGGELFFGEGSRLTVL.

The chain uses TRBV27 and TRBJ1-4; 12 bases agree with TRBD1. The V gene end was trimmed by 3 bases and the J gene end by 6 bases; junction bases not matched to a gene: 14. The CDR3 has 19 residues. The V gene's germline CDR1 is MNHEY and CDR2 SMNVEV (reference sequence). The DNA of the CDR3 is TGTGCCAGCAGTTTGTCGCGGGACAGGGGGCTCCCGGGCGATGAAAAACTGTTTTTT. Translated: CASSLSRDRGLPGDEKLFF.

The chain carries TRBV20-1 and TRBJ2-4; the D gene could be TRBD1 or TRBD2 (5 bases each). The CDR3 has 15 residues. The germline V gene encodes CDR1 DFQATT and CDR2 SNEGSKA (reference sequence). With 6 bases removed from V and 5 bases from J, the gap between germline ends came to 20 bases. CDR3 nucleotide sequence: TGCAGTGCCCCCCCTCCCCAGGGAGTCCAAAACATTCAGTACTTC. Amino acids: CSAPPPQGVQNIQYF.

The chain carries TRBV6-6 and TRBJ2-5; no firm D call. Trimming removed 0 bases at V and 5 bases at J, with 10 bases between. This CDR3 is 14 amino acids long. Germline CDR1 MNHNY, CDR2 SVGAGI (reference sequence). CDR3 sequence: CASSYSGIQETQYF. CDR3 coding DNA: TGTGCCAGCAGTTACTCGGGGATCCAGGAGACCCAGTACTTC.

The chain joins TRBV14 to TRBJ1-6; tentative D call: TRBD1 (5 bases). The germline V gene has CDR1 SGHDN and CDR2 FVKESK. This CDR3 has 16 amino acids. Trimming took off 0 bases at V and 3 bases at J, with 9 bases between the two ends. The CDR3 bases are TGTGCCAGCAGCCAAGAGGGGGGGGGCTATAATTCACCCCTCCACTTT. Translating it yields CASSQEGGGYNSPLHF. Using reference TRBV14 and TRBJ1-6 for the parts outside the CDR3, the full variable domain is EAGVTQFPSHSVIEKGQTVTLRCDPISGHDNLYWYRRVMGKEIKFLLHFVKESKQDESGMPNNRFLAERTGGTYSTLKVQPAELEDSGVYFCASSQEGGGYNSPLHFGNGTRLTVT.

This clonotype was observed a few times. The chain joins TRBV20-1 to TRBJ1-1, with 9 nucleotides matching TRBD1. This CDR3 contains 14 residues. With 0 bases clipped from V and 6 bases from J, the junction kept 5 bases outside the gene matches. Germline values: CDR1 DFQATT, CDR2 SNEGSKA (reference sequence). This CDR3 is CSAREGTGYPEAFF. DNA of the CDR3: TGCAGTGCTAGAGAAGGGACAGGGTATCCTGAAGCTTTCTTT.

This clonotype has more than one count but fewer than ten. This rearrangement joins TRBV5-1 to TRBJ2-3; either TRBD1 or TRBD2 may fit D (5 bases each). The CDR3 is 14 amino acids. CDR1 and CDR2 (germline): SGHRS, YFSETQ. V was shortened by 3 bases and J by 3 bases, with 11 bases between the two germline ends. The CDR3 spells CASSSEEGTDTQYF. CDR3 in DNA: TGCGCCAGCAGCTCGGAAGAGGGGACAGATACGCAGTATTTT.

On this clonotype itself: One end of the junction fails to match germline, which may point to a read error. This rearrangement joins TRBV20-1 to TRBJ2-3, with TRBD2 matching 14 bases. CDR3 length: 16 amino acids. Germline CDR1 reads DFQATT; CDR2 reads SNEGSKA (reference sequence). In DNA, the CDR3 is TGCAGTGCCACTGGGACTAGCGGGGGTAGCACAGATACGCAGAATTTT. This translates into CSATGTSGGSTDTQNF.

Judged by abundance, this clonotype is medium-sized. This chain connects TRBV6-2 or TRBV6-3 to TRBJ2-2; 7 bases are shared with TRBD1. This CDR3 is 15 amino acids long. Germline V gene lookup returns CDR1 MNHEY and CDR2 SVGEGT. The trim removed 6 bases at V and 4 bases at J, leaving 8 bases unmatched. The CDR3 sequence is CASSRDSPSTGELFF. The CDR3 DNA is TGTGCCAGCAGCCGGGACAGTCCGTCCACCGGGGAGCTGTTTTTT.

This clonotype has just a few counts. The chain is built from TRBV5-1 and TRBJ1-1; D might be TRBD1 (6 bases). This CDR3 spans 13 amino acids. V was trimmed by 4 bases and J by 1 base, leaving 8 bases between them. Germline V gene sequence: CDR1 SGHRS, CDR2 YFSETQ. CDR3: CASSVTGNTEAFF. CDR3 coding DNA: TGCGCCAGCAGCGTGACAGGGAACACTGAAGCTTTCTTT.

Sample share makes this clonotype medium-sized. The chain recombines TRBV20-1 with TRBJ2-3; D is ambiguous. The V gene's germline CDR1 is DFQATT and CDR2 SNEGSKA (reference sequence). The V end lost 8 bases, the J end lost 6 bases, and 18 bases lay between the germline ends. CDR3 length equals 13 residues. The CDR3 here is CSRRAPLVDTQYF. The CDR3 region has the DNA TGCAGTCGCCGGGCCCCTCTTGTGGATACGCAGTATTTT.

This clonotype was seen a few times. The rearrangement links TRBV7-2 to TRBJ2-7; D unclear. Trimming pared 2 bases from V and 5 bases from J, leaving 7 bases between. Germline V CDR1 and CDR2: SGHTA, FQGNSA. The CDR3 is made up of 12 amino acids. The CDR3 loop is CASSLLGNEQYF. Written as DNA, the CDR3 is TGTGCCAGCAGCTTACTAGGCAACGAGCAGTACTTC.

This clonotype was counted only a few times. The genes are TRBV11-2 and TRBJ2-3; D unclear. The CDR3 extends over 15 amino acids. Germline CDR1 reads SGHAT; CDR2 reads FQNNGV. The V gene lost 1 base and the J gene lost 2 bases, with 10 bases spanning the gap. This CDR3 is CASSLGRDITDTQYF. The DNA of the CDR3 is TGTGCCAGCAGCTTAGGTCGAGATATCACAGATACGCAGTATTTT. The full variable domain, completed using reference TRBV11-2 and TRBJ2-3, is EAGVAQSPRYKIIEKRQSVAFWCNPISGHATLYWYQQILGQGPKLLIQFQNNGVVDDSQLPKDRFSAERLKGVDSTLKIQPAKLEDSAVYLCASSLGRDITDTQYFGPGTRLTVL.

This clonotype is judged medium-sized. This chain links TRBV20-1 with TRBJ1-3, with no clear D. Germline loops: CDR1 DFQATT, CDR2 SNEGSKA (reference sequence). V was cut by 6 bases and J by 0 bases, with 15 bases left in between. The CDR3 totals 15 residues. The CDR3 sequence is CSALKGPRSGNTIYF. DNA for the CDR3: TGCAGTGCCCTTAAAGGCCCACGCTCTGGAAACACCATATATTTT.

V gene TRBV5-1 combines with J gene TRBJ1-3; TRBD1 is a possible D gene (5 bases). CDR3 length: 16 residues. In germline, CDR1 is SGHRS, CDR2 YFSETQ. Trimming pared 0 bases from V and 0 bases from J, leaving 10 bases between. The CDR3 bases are TGCGCCAGCAGCTTGGGACAGATACGCTCTGGAAACACCATATATTTT. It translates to CASSLGQIRSGNTIYF.

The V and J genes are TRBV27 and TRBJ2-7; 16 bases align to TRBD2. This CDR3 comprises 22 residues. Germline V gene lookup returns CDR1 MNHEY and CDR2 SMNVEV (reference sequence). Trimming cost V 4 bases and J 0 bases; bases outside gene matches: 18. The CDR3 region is CASSSLSGTSGRAGTSSYEQYV. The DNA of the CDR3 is TGTGCCAGCAGTTCGCTATCGGGGACTAGCGGGAGGGCAGGCACTAGCTCCTACGAGCAGTACGTC.

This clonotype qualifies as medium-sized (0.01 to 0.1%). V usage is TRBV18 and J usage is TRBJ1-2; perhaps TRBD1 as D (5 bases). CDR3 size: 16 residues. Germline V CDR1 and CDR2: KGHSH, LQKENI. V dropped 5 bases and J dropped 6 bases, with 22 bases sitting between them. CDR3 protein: CASSSTGDRGWDGYTF. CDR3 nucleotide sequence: TGTGCCAGCTCAAGTACTGGAGACAGAGGTTGGGATGGCTACACCTTC.

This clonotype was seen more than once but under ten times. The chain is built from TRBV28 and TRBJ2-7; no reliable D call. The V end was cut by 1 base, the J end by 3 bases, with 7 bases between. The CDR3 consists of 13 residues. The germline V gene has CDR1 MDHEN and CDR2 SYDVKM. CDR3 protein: CASSLYSNYEQYF. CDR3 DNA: TGTGCCAGCAGTTTATACTCAAACTACGAGCAGTACTTC. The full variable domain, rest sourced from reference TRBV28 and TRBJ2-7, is DVKVTQSSRYLVKRTGEKVFLECVQDMDHENMFWYRQDPGLGLRLIYFSYDVKMKEKGDIPEGYSVSREKKERFSLILESASTNQTSMYLCASSLYSNYEQYFGPGTRLTVT.

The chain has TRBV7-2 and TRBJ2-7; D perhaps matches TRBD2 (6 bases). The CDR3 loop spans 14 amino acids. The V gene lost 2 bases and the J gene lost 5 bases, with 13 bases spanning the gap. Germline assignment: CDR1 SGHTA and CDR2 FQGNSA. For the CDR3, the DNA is TGTGCCAGCAGCTTACGACTAGGCTATGACGAGCAGTACTTC. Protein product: CASSLRLGYDEQYF.